The 10 T cell receptor beta chains listed next were all sequenced from one sample in a study of blood T cell repertoires in COVID-19. Libraries were prepared by immunoSEQ multiplex PCR; TCRdb keeps only in-frame clonotypes and omits some of them. The sample has 200,000 to 250,000 clones; approximately 90% are singletons. The specimen sequenced was peripheral blood. These receptors were collected from a man aged 45-65 years with COVID-19, enrolled during active disease.

The chain links TRBV11-2 to TRBJ2-7, with 12 positions matching TRBD2. CDR1 is SGHAT and CDR2 is FQNNGV in the germline V gene. Trimming at V came to 5 bases and at J to 4 bases, leaving 12 bases not matched to a gene. The CDR3 consists of 17 residues. Written as DNA, the CDR3 is TGTGCCAGCAGCGCCGATCCGGGACTAGCGGGCTTTTACGAGCAGTACTTC. Amino acid sequence: CASSADPGLAGFYEQYF.

This rearrangement joins TRBV5-1 to TRBJ2-2; 7 bases agree with TRBD1. In germline, CDR1 is SGHRS, CDR2 YFSETQ. The CDR3 loop spans 14 amino acids. Losses at the gene ends were 7 bases for V and 2 bases for J; bases not matched to a gene: 5. The CDR3: CASHRDSNTGELFF. The CDR3 region has the DNA TGCGCCAGCCACCGGGACAGTAACACCGGGGAGCTGTTTTTT.

V and J are TRBV5-4 and TRBJ1-1; D is ambiguous. The germline V and J ends were trimmed by 0 bases and 4 bases, with 16 bases remaining between them. Germline V CDR1 and CDR2: SGHNT, YYREEE (reference sequence). This CDR3 spans 16 amino acids. This chain's CDR3 is CASSLGAGSRSTEAFF. For the CDR3, the DNA is TGTGCCAGCAGCTTGGGGGCAGGTTCCCGAAGCACTGAAGCTTTCTTT.

This rearrangement joins TRBV11-3 to TRBJ2-7; the match to TRBD2 covers 7 bases. Per germline, CDR1 SGHNT and CDR2 YENEEA. The V and J ends lost 5 bases and 0 bases, in that order; junction bases with no gene match: 10. The CDR3 loop spans 16 amino acids. As DNA, the CDR3 is TGTGCCAGCAGCCCAGACGGCGGGAGCCCCTCCTACGAGCAGTACTTC. Protein product: CASSPDGGSPSYEQYF. The full variable domain, completed using reference TRBV11-3 and TRBJ2-7, is EAGVVQSPRYKIIEKKQPVAFWCNPISGHNTLYWYLQNLGQGPELLIRYENEEAVDDSQLPKDRFSAERLKGVDSTLKIQPAELGDSAVYLCASSPDGGSPSYEQYFGPGTRLTVT.

This clone was seen just once. The gene calls are TRBV28 and TRBJ2-2; D may be TRBD1 (5 bases). The CDR3 consists of 13 residues. Per the germline V gene, CDR1 is MDHEN and CDR2 is SYDVKM. Trimming took 9 bases from V and 1 from J, leaving 9 bases between them. The CDR3 is CASRTGNTGELFF. The CDR3 DNA follows: TGTGCCAGTCGAACAGGGAACACCGGGGAGCTGTTTTTT.

The chain couples TRBV5-1 to TRBJ2-1, with 7 bases lining up with TRBD1. Trimming at V came to 2 bases and at J to 0 bases, leaving 2 bases not matched to a gene. Per germline, CDR1 SGHRS and CDR2 YFSETQ. The CDR3 runs 15 residues. Here the CDR3 reads CASSLQGNSYNEQFF. CDR3 DNA: TGCGCCAGCAGCTTACAGGGGAACTCCTACAATGAGCAGTTCTTC.

This chain links TRBV5-4 with TRBJ1-1; TRBD1 matches at 7 bases. The germline CDR1 and CDR2 sequences are SGHNT and YYREEE (reference sequence). The V gene end was trimmed by 2 bases and the J gene end by 0 bases; junction bases not matched to a gene: 7. The CDR3 is 16 amino acids. The CDR3 sequence is CASSFPGQSMNTEAFF. The CDR3 nucleotides read TGTGCCAGCAGCTTTCCGGGACAGAGCATGAACACTGAAGCTTTCTTT.

The V gene is TRBV7-2, the J gene TRBJ2-1; the D is unclear. The CDR3 contains 15 residues. V was pared by 1 base and J by 0 bases, with 7 bases between. Looked up from germline, CDR1 is SGHTA and CDR2 is FQGNSA. CDR3 region: CASSLGSVSYNEQFF. CDR3 DNA: TGTGCCAGCAGCTTAGGTTCGGTCTCCTACAATGAGCAGTTCTTC.

This chain joins TRBV27 and TRBJ2-2; TRBD2 matches at 7 bases. Per germline, CDR1 MNHEY and CDR2 SMNVEV (reference sequence). CDR3 length: 13 amino acids. Trimming at V came to 6 bases and at J to 6 bases, leaving 4 bases not matched to a gene. The DNA of the CDR3 is TGTGCCAGCAGACGACTAGCCGCCGGGGAGCTGTTTTTT. This codes for CASRRLAAGELFF.

The chain employs TRBV15 and TRBJ1-3; D is unresolved. The CDR3 has 17 residues. V was shortened by 0 bases and J by 0 bases, with 12 bases between the two germline ends. The germline gives CDR1 LNHNV, CDR2 YYDKDF (reference sequence). This chain's CDR3 is CATSRDLPPSSGNTIYF. CDR3 sequence (DNA): TGTGCCACCAGCAGAGATCTACCCCCGAGCTCTGGAAACACCATATATTTT.